This TCR beta chain was sequenced during a study of blood T cell repertoires in COVID-19 (dated by TCRdb to the early 2020s). With respect to the entire study: Samples covering the acute and convalescent phases of COVID-19 were provided by collaborators in the United States, Italy and Spain. The dataset comprised deeply sampled blood TCRbeta repertoires from subjects exposed to, actively infected with, or recovered from COVID-19. Where available, HLA class I and class II types were taken from metadata supplied by the sample provider and were not determined by assay-based typing. The prospective study material was composed of cDNA or gDNA derived from T cells, B-cell-depleted T cells, or PBMCs. The samples were drawn from the first 160 participants of the ongoing ImmuneRACE study and from roughly 1,300 subjects provided by 6 global collaborators. The sample metadata nearly always contained a de-identified subject ID, COVID-19 status, age in years and sex. The repertoires were released in a freely available public database meant as a resource for research on the immune response to SARS-CoV-2.

Participants in the prospective study were aged roughly 18 to 100 years, lived in about two dozen United States geographic areas, and enrolled through a virtual design. To assign participants to cohorts, the prospective study relied on clinical history that participants themselves reported in a screening survey and a study questionnaire. In the prospective study, whole blood, serum and a nasopharyngeal or oropharyngeal swab were collected from each participant by mobile phlebotomists. Prospective study participants could optionally give additional blood draws and questionnaires over a roughly 2-month period. Prospective study blood samples were shipped either frozen or at room temperature before DNA extraction. As regards this clone: No antigen is known for it. Per-nucleotide qualities are absent, and no much larger clonotype sits a single base away.

The immunoSEQ Assay, a bias-controlled multiplex PCR, was used to amplify TCRbeta CDR3 regions from genomic DNA. The authors processed their data as follows. The number of nucleated cells in each sample was estimated from the amplification of reference gene primers within the assay. To quantify the absolute abundance of each unique TCRbeta CDR3 rearrangement, sequence reads were collapsed and filtered. For each sample, productive Simpson clonality was calculated as the square root of Simpson's diversity index over productive rearrangements. In TCRdb, the immuneACCESS table is reduced to in-frame sequences with V and J assigned. These tables do not hold every clone; where another copy was compared, an unresolved V gene accounts for under half, and the others remain unexplained. V and J calls and clone size are as listed in that table; D and trimming were resolved from the DNA. The sample profile shows hundreds of thousands of clones; 70% to 90% of them were found once. The top ten clonotypes cover more than 0.95% of the sample.

General conclusions and limits of the study: How much clinical and demographic metadata was included differed by source and by participant, and the metadata was provided uncurated.

Including cysteine and phenylalanine, the CDR3 has 12 amino acids. CDR3 DNA only is kept here, 36 bases in frame from base 1. In the germline V gene (reference sequence), CDR1 corresponds to LNHDA and CDR2 to SQIVND. Trimming costs V 6 bases and J 1 base, and their ends lie 6 bases apart. The chain joins TRBV19 to TRBJ1-1; no confident D gene assignment can be made. The sequenced material came from PBMCs or T cells enriched from blood (not recorded which). The receptor comes from a woman in her 40s with acute COVID-19. DNA sequence: TGTGCCAGTAGGAACAGGAACACTGAAGCTTTCTTT. Its amino acids are CASRNRNTEAFF.